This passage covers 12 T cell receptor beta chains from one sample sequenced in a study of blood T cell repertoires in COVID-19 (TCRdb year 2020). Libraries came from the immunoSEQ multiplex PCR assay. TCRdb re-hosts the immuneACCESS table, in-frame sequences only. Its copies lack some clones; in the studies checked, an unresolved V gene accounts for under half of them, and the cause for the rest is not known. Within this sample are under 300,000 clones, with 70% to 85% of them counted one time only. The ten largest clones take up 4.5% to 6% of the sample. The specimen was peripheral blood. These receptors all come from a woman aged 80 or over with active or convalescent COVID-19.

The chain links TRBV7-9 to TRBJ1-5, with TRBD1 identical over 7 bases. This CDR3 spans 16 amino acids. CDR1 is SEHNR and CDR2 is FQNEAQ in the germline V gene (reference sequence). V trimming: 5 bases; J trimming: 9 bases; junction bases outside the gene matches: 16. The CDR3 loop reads CASSIGDSLVSWPQHF. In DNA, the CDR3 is TGTGCCAGCAGCATAGGGGACAGTTTGGTTAGTTGGCCCCAGCATTTT.

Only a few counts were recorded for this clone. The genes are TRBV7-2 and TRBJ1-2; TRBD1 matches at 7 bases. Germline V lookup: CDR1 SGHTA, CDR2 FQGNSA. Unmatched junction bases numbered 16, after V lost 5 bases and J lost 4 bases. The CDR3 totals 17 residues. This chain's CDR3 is CASSLFFRQGFSYGYTF. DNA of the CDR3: TGTGCCAGCAGCCTATTTTTTAGACAGGGATTTTCCTATGGCTACACCTTC. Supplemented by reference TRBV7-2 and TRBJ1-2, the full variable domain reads GAGVSQSPSNKVTEKGKDVELRCDPISGHTALYWYRQSLGQGLEFLIYFQGNSAPDKSGLPSDRFSAERTGGSVSTLTIQRTQQEDSAVYLCASSLFFRQGFSYGYTFGSGTRLTVV.

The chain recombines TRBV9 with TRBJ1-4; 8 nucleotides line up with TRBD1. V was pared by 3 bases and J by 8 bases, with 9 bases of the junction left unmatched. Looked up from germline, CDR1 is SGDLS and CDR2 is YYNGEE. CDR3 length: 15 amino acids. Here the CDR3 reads CASSEQGGFREKLFF. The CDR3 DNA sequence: TGTGCCAGCAGCGAACAGGGGGGATTTCGGGAAAAACTGTTTTTT.

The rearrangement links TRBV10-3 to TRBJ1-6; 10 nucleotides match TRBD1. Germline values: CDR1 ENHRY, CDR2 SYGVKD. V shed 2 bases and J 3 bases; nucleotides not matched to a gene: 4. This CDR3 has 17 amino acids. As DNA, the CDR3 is TGTGCCATCAGTGAGACAGGGGACAGGGGCTATAATTCACCCCTCCACTTT. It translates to CAISETGDRGYNSPLHF.

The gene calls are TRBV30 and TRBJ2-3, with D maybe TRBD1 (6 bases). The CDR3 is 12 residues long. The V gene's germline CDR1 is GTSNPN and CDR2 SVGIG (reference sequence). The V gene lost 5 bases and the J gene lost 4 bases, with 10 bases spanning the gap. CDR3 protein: CAWGGAADTQYF. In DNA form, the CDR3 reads TGTGCCTGGGGGGGCGCAGCAGATACGCAGTATTTT.

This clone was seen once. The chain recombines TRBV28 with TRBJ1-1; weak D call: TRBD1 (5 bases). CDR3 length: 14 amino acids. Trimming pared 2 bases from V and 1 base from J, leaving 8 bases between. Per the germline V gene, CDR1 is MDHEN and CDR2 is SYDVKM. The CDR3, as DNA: TGTGCCAGCAGTTTAGCAGGGCCGAACACTGAAGCTTTCTTT. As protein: CASSLAGPNTEAFF.

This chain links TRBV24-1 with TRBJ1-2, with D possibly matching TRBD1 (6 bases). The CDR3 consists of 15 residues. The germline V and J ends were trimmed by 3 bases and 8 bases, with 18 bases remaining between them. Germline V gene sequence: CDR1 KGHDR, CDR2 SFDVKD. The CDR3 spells CATSDPKQGHGGYTF. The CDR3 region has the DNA TGTGCCACCAGTGATCCGAAACAGGGACACGGAGGCTACACCTTC.

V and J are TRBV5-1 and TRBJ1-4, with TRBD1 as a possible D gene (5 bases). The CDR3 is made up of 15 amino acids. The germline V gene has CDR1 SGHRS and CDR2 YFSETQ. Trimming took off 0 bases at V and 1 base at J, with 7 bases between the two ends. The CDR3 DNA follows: TGCGCCAGCAGCTTGGTGGGGGGAACTAATGAAAAACTGTTTTTT. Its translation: CASSLVGGTNEKLFF.

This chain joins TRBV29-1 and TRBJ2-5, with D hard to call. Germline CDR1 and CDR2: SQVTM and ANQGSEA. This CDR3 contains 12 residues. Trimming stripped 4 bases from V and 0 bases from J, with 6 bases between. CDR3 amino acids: CSVAVNQETQYF. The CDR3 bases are TGCAGCGTTGCGGTGAACCAAGAGACCCAGTACTTC.

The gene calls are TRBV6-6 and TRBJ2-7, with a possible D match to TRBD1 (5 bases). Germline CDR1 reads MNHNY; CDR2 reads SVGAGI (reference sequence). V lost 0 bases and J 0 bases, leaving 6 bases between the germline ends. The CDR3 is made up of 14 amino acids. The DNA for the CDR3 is TGTGCCAGCAGTTACTCGACAGCCTCCTACGAGCAGTACTTC. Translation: CASSYSTASYEQYF.

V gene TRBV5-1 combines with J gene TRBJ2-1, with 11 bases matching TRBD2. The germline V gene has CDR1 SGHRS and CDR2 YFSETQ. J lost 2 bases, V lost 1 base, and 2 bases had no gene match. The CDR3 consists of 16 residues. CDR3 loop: CASSLTLAGAYNEQFF. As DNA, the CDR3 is TGCGCCAGCAGCTTGACACTAGCGGGAGCCTACAATGAGCAGTTCTTC.

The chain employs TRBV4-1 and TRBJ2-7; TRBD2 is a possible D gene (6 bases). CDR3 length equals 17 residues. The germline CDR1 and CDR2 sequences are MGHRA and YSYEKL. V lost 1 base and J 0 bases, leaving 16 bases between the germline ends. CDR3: CASSQASGEWGSYEQYF. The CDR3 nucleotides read TGCGCCAGCAGCCAAGCTTCGGGGGAGTGGGGCTCCTACGAGCAGTACTTC.